This TCR beta chain derives from a study of OX40 agonist ivuxolimab in advanced cancers. Points from the study as a whole: CD8+ T cells showed, on average, more clonal expansion than CD4+ cells. At 0.1 to 3.0 mg/kg and by week 6, clonal expansion occurred in CD4+ and CD8+ blood T cells.

The CDR3 is made up of 17 amino acids. V lost 0 bases to trimming and J lost 8 bases; unmatched junction nucleotides: 8. CDR1 and CDR2 from the germline V gene are MNHNS and SASEGT. Assay used: immunoSEQ multiplex PCR; TCRdb lists only in-frame clones, some missing. This sample has around 98,000 clones; around nine tenths occur once, and the top ten carry over 0.4%. Collection of blood occurred at baseline, at cycle 4 day 1, and at cycle 7 day 1. To note about this clone: The target antigen is unknown.

Sequences were derived from CD4+ or CD8+ T cells sorted from blood, sampled in a trial of the OX40 agonist ivuxolimab. This clonotype was obtained from an adult with an advanced solid tumor such as melanoma, head and neck, liver or kidney cancer. The chain recombines TRBV6-1 with TRBJ1-5, with 12 bases that match TRBD1. DNA of the CDR3: TGTGCCAGCAGTGAAGCCGGGACAGGGGGCCGTCTAGAGCCCCAGCATTTT. Protein product: CASSEAGTGGRLEPQHF.